Following are 26 T cell receptor beta chains from one sample sequenced in a study of EBV T-cell therapy then PD-1 blockade in nasopharyngeal carcinoma. Only in-frame clones appear in the TCRdb table, and some are missing; sequencing was by immunoSEQ multiplex PCR. The sample lists 22,000 or so clones, 82% seen once, with 24% in the top ten. Described treatment: AdE1-LMPpoly-expanded autologous EBV-specific T-cell therapy followed by anti-PD-1 nivolumab. Their antigens are not known. Sequenced here: CD8+ T cells from blood, sampled at day -245 from a patient whose treatment included autologous EBV-specific T cells and nivolumab. The receptors come from a man aged 35 to 55 with nasopharyngeal carcinoma.

In its sample, this clone was seen a few times. V usage is TRBV7-9 and J usage is TRBJ1-1; no reliable D call. The CDR3 is made up of 14 amino acids. The germline V gene has CDR1 SEHNR and CDR2 FQNEAQ (reference sequence). Trimming took off 5 bases at V and 4 bases at J, with 14 bases between the two ends. The CDR3 bases are TGTGCCAGCAGCCTAGACACCTTGGCCACTGAAGCTTTCTTT. This encodes CASSLDTLATEAFF.

The rearrangement links TRBV6-1 to TRBJ1-3, with D unresolved. The germline CDR1 and CDR2 sequences are MNHNS and SASEGT. The CDR3 runs 14 residues. Trimming shortened V by 3 bases and J by 0 bases, and 6 bases separated the two germline ends. The CDR3 spells CASSEGSSGNTIYF. CDR3 nucleotide sequence: TGTGCCAGCAGTGAGGGCAGCTCTGGAAACACCATATATTTT.

This chain connects TRBV7-9 to TRBJ1-4; perhaps TRBD1 as D (5 bases). Germline V gives CDR1 SEHNR, CDR2 FQNEAQ (reference sequence). The CDR3 has 13 amino acids. Trimming removed 6 bases at V and 5 bases at J, with 10 bases between. The CDR3 DNA reads TGTGCCAGCAGGGGACCAGGGAATGAAAAACTGTTTTTT. Translated, it gives CASRGPGNEKLFF.

This clone was counted once. The chain joins TRBV9 to TRBJ1-2; no clear D gene. The V gene lost 0 bases and the J gene lost 0 bases, with 12 bases spanning the gap. Germline-derived CDR1 and CDR2 are SGDLS and YYNGEE. The CDR3 has 16 amino acids. This CDR3 is CASSVAPSRANYGYTF. The CDR3 DNA follows: TGTGCCAGCAGCGTAGCCCCCTCGAGGGCTAACTATGGCTACACCTTC.

V gene TRBV6-2 or TRBV6-3 combines with J gene TRBJ2-5, with D perhaps matching TRBD2 (6 bases). The CDR3 is 14 amino acids. The V end lost 2 bases, the J end lost 2 bases, and 9 bases lay between the germline ends. Germline V gene lookup returns CDR1 MNHEY and CDR2 SVGEGT. CDR3 in DNA: TGTGCCAGCAGTTACCCGGGGAGGCAAGAGACCCAGTACTTC. It is translated as CASSYPGRQETQYF.

There are a few counts of this clone. The chain has TRBV7-6 and TRBJ2-6; D possibly corresponds to TRBD2 (7 bases). CDR3 length equals 17 residues. Trimming left V 1 base short and J 2 bases short, with 12 bases between. The germline V gene has CDR1 SGHVS and CDR2 FNYEAQ. The CDR3 reads CASSLEGEGTGANVLTF. CDR3 bases: TGTGCCAGCAGCTTAGAGGGGGAGGGGACTGGGGCCAACGTCCTGACTTTC. Full variable domain (missing parts from reference TRBV7-6 and TRBJ2-6): GAGVSQSPRYKVTKRGQDVALRCDPISGHVSLYWYRQALGQGPEFLTYFNYEAQQDKSGLPNDRFSAERPEGSISTLTIQRTEQRDSAMYRCASSLEGEGTGANVLTFGAGSRLTVL.

This sequence joins TRBV27 and TRBJ1-5; the match to TRBD1 covers 7 bases. The CDR3 has 14 residues. Trimming at V came to 5 bases and at J to 1 base, leaving 2 bases not matched to a gene. Looked up from germline, CDR1 is MNHEY and CDR2 is SMNVEV (reference sequence). This chain's CDR3 is CASSKGQSNQPQHF. The CDR3 DNA follows: TGTGCCAGCAGTAAGGGACAGAGCAATCAGCCCCAGCATTTT.

The genes are TRBV27 and TRBJ1-6; 11 bases agree with TRBD1. The CDR3 totals 14 residues. Germline CDR1 is MNHEY and CDR2 is SMNVEV (reference sequence). Losses at the gene ends were 8 bases for V and 7 bases for J; bases not matched to a gene: 4. The CDR3 is CASAWDRGNSPLHF. CDR3 nucleotides: TGTGCCAGCGCCTGGGACAGGGGGAATTCACCCCTCCACTTT.

The V and J genes are TRBV7-9 and TRBJ2-1; a weak D match, TRBD1 (6 bases). Trimming cost V 3 bases and J 9 bases, with 24 bases left between them. Germline V CDR1 and CDR2: SEHNR, FQNEAQ (reference sequence). This CDR3 spans 17 amino acids. CDR3 amino acids: CASSLGAGNHVNGEQFF. The CDR3 region has the DNA TGTGCCAGCAGCTTGGGGGCCGGGAACCATGTAAACGGTGAGCAGTTCTTC.

The genes are TRBV9 and TRBJ2-1; D call uncertain. The germline V and J ends were trimmed by 0 bases and 4 bases, with 11 bases remaining between them. The CDR3 runs 15 residues. In germline, CDR1 is SGDLS, CDR2 YYNGEE. DNA for the CDR3: TGTGCCAGCAGCGTAGGTGAAGGGCCATACAATGAGCAGTTCTTC. This sequence encodes CASSVGEGPYNEQFF.

CDR3 bases: TGCGCCAGCAGCTTTGATCTAGCGGGGGTATCCTACGAGCAGTACTTC. This encodes CASSFDLAGVSYEQYF. The J gene is TRBJ2-7, the V gene TRBV5-1, with TRBD2 matching over 10 bases. The CDR3 has 16 amino acids. CDR1 and CDR2 from the germline V gene are SGHRS and YFSETQ. The trim removed 2 bases at V and 1 base at J, leaving 6 bases unmatched.

The V gene is TRBV27, the J gene TRBJ2-7; TRBD2 agrees at 9 bases. Looked up from germline, CDR1 is MNHEY and CDR2 is SMNVEV (reference sequence). The CDR3 is made up of 15 amino acids. Trimming took 6 bases from V and 6 from J; bases not matched to a gene: 12. The CDR3 protein is CASRPLAGSSREQYF. The CDR3 nucleotides are TGTGCCAGCAGGCCTCTAGCGGGGTCGTCTCGCGAGCAGTACTTC.

This clone was seen a few times. The gene calls are TRBV4-3 and TRBJ2-5; D perhaps matches TRBD1 (6 bases). V was cut by 0 bases and J by 4 bases, with 15 bases left in between. Germline V gives CDR1 LGHNA, CDR2 YSLEER. The CDR3 is 16 amino acids. CDR3 nucleotides: TGCGCCAGCAGCCAAGATATTGGGTCAGGGGTAGAGACCCAGTACTTC. Its protein product is CASSQDIGSGVETQYF.

The V gene is TRBV7-6, the J gene TRBJ1-4; TRBD1 matches 7 bases. This CDR3 is built from 14 residues. J lost 7 bases, V lost 5 bases, and 7 bases had no gene match. In germline, CDR1 is SGHVS, CDR2 FNYEAQ. Written as DNA, the CDR3 is TGTGCCAGCAGCGCAGGACCAGGGGGTGAAAAACTGTTTTTT. Its translation: CASSAGPGGEKLFF.

The chain couples TRBV19 to TRBJ2-5, with D tentatively TRBD1 (6 bases). The CDR3 spans 14 residues. V was shortened by 6 bases and J by 0 bases, with 11 bases between the two germline ends. Germline V CDR1 and CDR2: LNHDA, SQIVND (reference sequence). The CDR3 sequence is CASRPTGYQETQYF. CDR3 DNA: TGTGCCAGTAGGCCGACAGGCTACCAAGAGACCCAGTACTTC.

The chain couples TRBV29-1 to TRBJ2-1; TRBD2 matches at 7 bases. From germline, CDR1 is SQVTM and CDR2 ANQGSEA. CDR3 length equals 14 residues. V trimming: 2 bases; J trimming: 4 bases; junction bases outside the gene matches: 5. DNA of the CDR3: TGCAGCGTTGAAAGCCTAGCGGAATACAATGAGCAGTTCTTC. This codes for CSVESLAEYNEQFF.

The CDR3 is CASSLSGLGLDGELFF. The CDR3 bases are TGTGCCAGCAGCCTTAGCGGGCTCGGGCTGGACGGGGAGCTGTTTTTT. The rearrangement uses TRBV3-1 (or the pseudogene TRBV3-2) and TRBJ2-2; 7 bases are shared with TRBD2. Germline trimming cut 4 bases from V and 7 bases from J; bases unmatched to any gene: 12. This CDR3 has 16 residues. CDR1 and CDR2 from the germline V gene are LGHDT and YNNKEL (reference sequence).

The gene calls are TRBV4-1 and TRBJ1-1, with TRBD1 matching 8 bases. This CDR3 has 16 residues. CDR1 and CDR2 from the germline V gene are MGHRA and YSYEKL. V shed 3 bases, J shed 2 bases, and the junction held 8 bases outside the gene matches. The CDR3 sequence: CASSQPPGQGNTEAFF. CDR3 nucleotides: TGCGCCAGCAGCCAGCCACCTGGACAGGGCAACACTGAAGCTTTCTTT.

The chain is built from TRBV9 and TRBJ1-2; D uncertain. The V gene's germline CDR1 is SGDLS and CDR2 YYNGEE. This CDR3 comprises 11 residues. Trimming cost V 6 bases and J 0 bases, with 3 bases left between them. CDR3 region: CASKANYGYTF. The CDR3, as DNA: TGTGCCAGCAAAGCTAACTATGGCTACACCTTC.

This clone has only one observation. The J gene is TRBJ2-7, the V gene TRBV7-2; 7 bases agree with TRBD1. Germline assignment: CDR1 SGHTA and CDR2 FQGNSA. Trimming cost V 4 bases and J 4 bases; bases outside gene matches: 7. The CDR3 spans 14 residues. CDR3 residues: CASSSSGGRYEQYF. The CDR3 DNA sequence: TGTGCCAGCAGCTCCTCAGGGGGTCGGTACGAGCAGTACTTC.

The chain joins TRBV5-5 to TRBJ2-3; TRBD1 matches at 9 bases. V was pared by 5 bases and J by 4 bases, with 8 bases of the junction left unmatched. The CDR3 runs 15 residues. Germline lookup yields CDR1 SGHKS and CDR2 YYEKEE (reference sequence). As DNA, the CDR3 is TGTGCCAGCAGGTGGGACAGGGTCCCGTCAGATACGCAGTATTTT. Amino acids: CASRWDRVPSDTQYF.

The CDR3 DNA is TGTGCCAGCAGCCACGAAGCTCTTTCTTTCTCTGAGACCCAGTACTTC. It encodes CASSHEALSFSETQYF. The J gene is TRBJ2-5, the V gene TRBV3-1 (or the pseudogene TRBV3-2); D is unclear. V was cut by 3 bases and J by 5 bases, with 19 bases left in between. Germline CDR1 is LGHDT and CDR2 is YNNKEL (reference sequence). This CDR3 spans 16 amino acids.

The V call is TRBV27, the J call TRBJ2-7; the D gene is possibly TRBD1 (5 bases). Trimming shortened V by 0 bases and J by 3 bases, and 9 bases separated the two germline ends. CDR1 MNHEY and CDR2 SMNVEV come from the germline V gene (reference sequence). This CDR3 region has 14 residues. The CDR3 DNA sequence: TGTGCCAGCAGTTTATCGACTGACAGCTACGAGCAGTACTTC. It encodes CASSLSTDSYEQYF.

The chain recombines TRBV5-1 with TRBJ1-3; D not certain. The CDR3 is 14 amino acids. The germline gives CDR1 SGHRS, CDR2 YFSETQ. Trimming stripped 2 bases from V and 3 bases from J, with 9 bases between. The CDR3 nucleotides read TGCGCCAGCAGCTTAAAAGGGTTTGGAAACACCATATATTTT. It specifies CASSLKGFGNTIYF.

The J gene is TRBJ2-3, the V gene TRBV9; 7 bases align to TRBD1. V was clipped by 4 bases and J by 0 bases; unmatched bases: 8. The CDR3 consists of 16 residues. Per germline, CDR1 SGDLS and CDR2 YYNGEE. This CDR3 reads CASSIGTAKSTDTQYF. As DNA, the CDR3 is TGTGCCAGCAGCATAGGGACAGCGAAAAGCACAGATACGCAGTATTTT.

The chain carries TRBV7-9 and TRBJ1-3; a weak D match, TRBD1 (6 bases). Per germline, CDR1 SEHNR and CDR2 FQNEAQ (reference sequence). Trimming took off 5 bases at V and 0 bases at J, with 14 bases between the two ends. The CDR3 covers 16 residues. The CDR3 region has the DNA TGTGCCAGCAGCGTGAGGAGGGGGATCTCTGGAAACACCATATATTTT. This translates into CASSVRRGISGNTIYF.